The 7 T cell receptor beta chains given below trace back to one sample, sequenced in a study of T cell responses to AZD1222 COVID-19 vaccine. Sequenced by immunoSEQ multiplex PCR; TCRdb stores in-frame clones only, minus some. The data hold about 89,000 clones, with about 91% observed a single time. The specimen was peripheral blood, collected 28 days after the second AZD1222 dose. The receptors here all came from an adult who received the AZD1222 COVID-19 vaccine.

The J gene is TRBJ2-3, the V gene TRBV9, with a tentative D call TRBD2 (6 bases). The CDR3 runs to 16 residues. Germline CDR1 reads SGDLS; CDR2 reads YYNGEE. Between the trimmed V and J ends, which lost 5 bases and 6 bases, there was a span of 22 bases. This CDR3 reads CASRAAEGQLRDTQYF. The DNA for the CDR3 is TGTGCCAGCAGGGCAGCGGAGGGTCAGCTTCGTGATACGCAGTATTTT. Full variable domain (rest looked up from reference TRBV9 and TRBJ2-3): DSGVTQTPKHLITATGQRVTLRCSPRSGDLSVYWYQQSLDQGLQFLIQYYNGEERAKGNILERFSAQQFPDLHSELNLSSLELGDSALYFCASRAAEGQLRDTQYFGPGTRLTVL.

The rearrangement links TRBV29-1 to TRBJ1-5; 10 bases are a match to TRBD1. The CDR3 loop spans 15 amino acids. Per germline, CDR1 SQVTM and CDR2 ANQGSEA. J was trimmed by 2 bases and V by 0 bases; bases with no gene match: 1. The CDR3 bases are TGCAGCGTTGAAGAGGGGACAGGGGGCAATCAGCCCCAGCATTTT. It codes for CSVEEGTGGNQPQHF.

This chain links TRBV4-3 with TRBJ1-1, with 8 positions matching TRBD1. The V gene end was trimmed by 0 bases and the J gene end by 5 bases; junction bases not matched to a gene: 8. There are 16 residues in the CDR3. Germline-derived CDR1 and CDR2 are LGHNA and YSLEER. The CDR3 DNA follows: TGCGCCAGCAGCCAAGATTCGACAGGGGTTATTACTGAAGCTTTCTTT. Amino acids: CASSQDSTGVITEAFF.

The V and J genes are TRBV7-9 and TRBJ2-1, with 9 positions matching TRBD2. The germline CDR1 and CDR2 sequences are SEHNR and FQNEAQ (reference sequence). The V segment lost 6 bases and the J segment 3 bases; nucleotides outside the gene matches: 12. There are 17 residues in the CDR3. The CDR3 region has the DNA TGTGCCAGCAGTTTAAATAGGGGTAGCGGGGGCTACAATGAGCAGTTCTTC. This codes for CASSLNRGSGGYNEQFF.

The rearrangement links TRBV18 to TRBJ2-7; D not resolved. CDR1 and CDR2 (germline): KGHSH, LQKENI. V lost 4 bases, J lost 3 bases, and 7 bases lay in between. This CDR3 has 12 amino acids. CDR3 amino acids: CASSRAFYEQYF. The CDR3 DNA is TGTGCCAGCTCACGGGCCTTCTACGAGCAGTACTTC.

The chain employs TRBV30 and TRBJ2-7; D unresolved. The germline V and J ends were trimmed by 6 bases and 3 bases, with 18 bases remaining between them. The V gene's germline CDR1 is GTSNPN and CDR2 SVGIG (reference sequence). This CDR3 has 14 residues. CDR3 sequence: CACITRGGLYEQYF. DNA of the CDR3: TGTGCCTGCATAACAAGAGGCGGCCTCTACGAGCAGTACTTC. Using reference TRBV30 and TRBJ2-7 for the parts outside the CDR3, the full variable domain is SQTIHQWPATLVQPVGSPLSLECTVEGTSNPNLYWYRQAAGRGLQLLFYSVGIGQISSEVPQNLSASRPQDRQFILSSKKLLLSDSGFYLCACITRGGLYEQYFGPGTRLTVT.

In nucleotides, the CDR3 is TGTGCCACCAGTGACCTCCGACAGGCCCAACCGAACACAGATACGCAGTATTTT. Its protein product is CATSDLRQAQPNTDTQYF. The chain joins TRBV24-1 to TRBJ2-3; D is perhaps TRBD1 (6 bases). The germline CDR1 and CDR2 sequences are KGHDR and SFDVKD. Trimming removed 4 bases from V and 2 bases from J, with 21 bases in between. The CDR3 totals 18 residues.